Below, 11 T cell receptor beta chains from the same sample are listed, as sequenced in a study of graft-versus-host responses after intestinal transplantation. Clones were read by immunoSEQ multiplex PCR, and TCRdb kept only the in-frame ones, dropping some. Among 10,000 or so clones listed, roughly 27% were seen once. The specimen comprised alloreactive CD4+ T cells from a mixed lymphocyte reaction culture, sampled before intestinal transplant. Subset specified: CFSE-low proliferating T cells sorted from approximately 6-day pre-transplant mixed lymphocyte reaction (GvH or HvG direction). These receptors were taken from a human patient who received an intestinal transplant.

The rearrangement joins TRBV19 to TRBJ1-2, with a weak D call TRBD1 (6 bases). V was shortened by 0 bases and J by 6 bases, with 11 bases between the two germline ends. CDR1 is LNHDA, CDR2 SQIVND, per germline (reference sequence). The CDR3 is 14 amino acids. CDR3 sequence reads: CASSIDGRGDGYTF. Written as DNA, the CDR3 is TGTGCCAGTAGTATAGATGGCAGGGGCGATGGCTACACCTTC.

The rearrangement joins TRBV7-6 to TRBJ2-7; D remains ambiguous. This CDR3 contains 14 residues. The V and J ends lost 0 bases and 6 bases respectively, with 12 bases between them. Germline loops: CDR1 SGHVS, CDR2 FNYEAQ. CDR3 in DNA: TGTGCCAGCAGCTTAGCTGGCGAGTATGGCGAGCAGTACTTC. Protein sequence: CASSLAGEYGEQYF.

The chain recombines TRBV6-6 with TRBJ2-7; D gene ambiguous. Per the germline V gene, CDR1 is MNHNY and CDR2 is SVGAGI (reference sequence). V gave up 4 bases and J gave up 0 bases, with 10 bases separating them. The CDR3 runs to 14 residues. For the CDR3, the DNA is TGTGCCAGCAGTTGGGTGAAAAACTCCTACGAGCAGTACTTC. This codes for CASSWVKNSYEQYF.

V usage is TRBV2 and J usage is TRBJ1-1, with D tentatively TRBD1 (6 bases). Trimming left V 6 bases short and J 2 bases short, with 13 bases between. CDR3 length: 14 amino acids. In germline, CDR1 is SNHLY, CDR2 FYNNEI. For the CDR3, the DNA is TGTGCCAGCAGGAGGGGGGTCCAAAACACTGAAGCTTTCTTT. The encoded protein is CASRRGVQNTEAFF.

The V gene is TRBV29-1, the J gene TRBJ2-3; 11 bases are shared with TRBD2. The J segment lost 5 bases and the V segment lost 7 bases, leaving 8 bases of the junction unmatched. The length of the CDR3 is 14 residues. CDR1 is SQVTM, CDR2 ANQGSEA, per germline. CDR3 in DNA: TGCAGCGCTTACGGACTAGCGGGCGTAGATACGCAGTATTTT. Its protein product is CSAYGLAGVDTQYF.

With regard to this clone: Since no conserved phenylalanine or tryptophan closes the CDR3, a read error is the likely cause. The limits of the CDR3 on the DNA are not certain, so only TCRdb's listed CDR3 is given. The J gene is TRBJ1-2, the V gene TRBV4-2; TRBD1, the table's D call, was not compared with the DNA. The CDR3 has 12 residues if both end residues are counted. CDR1 and CDR2 from the germline V gene are LGHNA and YNFKEQ. The CDR3 reads CASSLRQGPPEV.

By sample fraction, this clone is medium-sized. This rearrangement joins TRBV27 to TRBJ1-2; 10 bases align to TRBD1. This CDR3 contains 14 residues. V dropped 5 bases and J dropped 6; count of bases not matched to a gene: 6. Germline values: CDR1 MNHEY, CDR2 SMNVEV (reference sequence). The CDR3 DNA is TGTGCCAGCAGTCCAACCGGGACAGGGGATGGCTACACCTTC. It codes for CASSPTGTGDGYTF.

This clone has more than one count but fewer than ten. The chain employs TRBV18 and TRBJ2-4, with D unclear. The CDR3 totals 16 residues. Germline V gene data show CDR1 as KGHSH and CDR2 as LQKENI. The V and J ends lost 3 bases and 0 bases respectively, with 12 bases between them. Here the CDR3 reads CASSPLRRIAKNIQYF. CDR3 bases: TGTGCCAGCTCACCGCTCAGACGGATAGCCAAAAACATTCAGTACTTC.

In this sample, this clone is medium-sized (0.01 to 0.1%). The V gene is TRBV7-6, the J gene TRBJ2-7, with TRBD1 matching 8 bases. After removal of 6 bases from V and 2 bases from J, the junction contained 6 bases not matched to a gene. Germline CDR1 and CDR2: SGHVS and FNYEAQ. CDR3 length: 14 residues. The CDR3 DNA is TGTGCCAGCAGTCTAGGGACAGGAGCCTACGAGCAGTACTTC. Amino acids: CASSLGTGAYEQYF.

CDR3 protein: CAWNPGSFYEQYF. CDR3 in DNA: TGTGCCTGGAATCCAGGGTCGTTCTACGAGCAGTACTTC. The chain employs TRBV30 and TRBJ2-7; a weak D match, TRBD1 (5 bases). This CDR3 contains 13 residues. Germline lookup yields CDR1 GTSNPN and CDR2 SVGIG (reference sequence). The ends were cut back, 4 bases at V and 3 bases at J, with 13 bases in the middle.

The chain combines TRBV4-3 with TRBJ1-3; D remains ambiguous. V was clipped by 1 base and J by 0 bases, with 4 bases between them. The CDR3 has 14 residues. In germline, CDR1 is LGHNA, CDR2 YSLEER. The CDR3 here is CASSQGLSGNTIYF. CDR3 sequence (DNA): TGCGCCAGCAGCCAAGGTCTCTCTGGAAACACCATATATTTT.